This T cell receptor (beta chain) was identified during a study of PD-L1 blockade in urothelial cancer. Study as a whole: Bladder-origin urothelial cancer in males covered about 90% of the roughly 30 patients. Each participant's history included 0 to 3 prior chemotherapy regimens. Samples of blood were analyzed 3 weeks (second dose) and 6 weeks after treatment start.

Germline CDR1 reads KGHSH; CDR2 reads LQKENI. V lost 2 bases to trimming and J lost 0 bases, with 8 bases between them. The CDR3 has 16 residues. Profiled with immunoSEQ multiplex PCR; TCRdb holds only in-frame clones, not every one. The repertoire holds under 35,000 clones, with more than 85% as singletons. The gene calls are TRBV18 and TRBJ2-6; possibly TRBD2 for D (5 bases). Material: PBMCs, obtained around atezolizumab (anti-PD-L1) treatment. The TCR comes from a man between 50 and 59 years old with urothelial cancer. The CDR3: CASSPDRGSGANVLTF. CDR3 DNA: TGTGCCAGCTCACCAGACCGGGGCTCTGGGGCCAACGTCCTGACTTTC. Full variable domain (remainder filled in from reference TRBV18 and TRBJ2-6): NAGVMQNPRHLVRRRGQEARLRCSPMKGHSHVYWYRQLPEEGLKFMVYLQKENIIDESGMPKERFSAEFPKEGPSILRIQQVVRGDSAAYFCASSPDRGSGANVLTFGAGSRLTVL.